Presented here are 6 T cell receptor beta chains from one specimen sequenced in a study of shared clonotypes between healthy human individuals. TCRdb's table, derived via immunoSEQ multiplex PCR, lists solely in-frame clones and lacks some. The profile shows 450,000 to 500,000 clones, about 80% of them singletons. The specimen sequenced was PBMCs. These receptor sequences come from a woman aged 40 to 49 in good health. Some clones in this sample may be carry-over from other donors' samples.

The CDR3 DNA is TGTGCCAGTAATATTGGGAACACTGAAGCTTTCTTT. It is translated as CASNIGNTEAFF. V is TRBV19 and J is TRBJ1-1, with D unresolved. This CDR3 is 12 amino acids long. Trimming pared 7 bases from V and 1 base from J, leaving 7 bases between. In germline, CDR1 is LNHDA, CDR2 SQIVND (reference sequence).

In the case of this clone: A junction end diverges from the germline sequence, so it may reflect a read error. The gene calls are TRBV5-6 and TRBJ1-2; no clear D. CDR3 size: 13 residues. The germline V gene has CDR1 SGHDT and CDR2 YYEEEE. CDR3 protein: CASSPEDNYGHTF. The CDR3 DNA reads as TGTGCCAGCAGCCCCGAGGATAACTATGGCCACACCTTC.

The V and J genes are TRBV6-1 and TRBJ1-1; D may be TRBD1 (6 bases). The CDR3 is made up of 11 amino acids. The germline V gene encodes CDR1 MNHNS and CDR2 SASEGT. The germline V and J ends were trimmed by 7 bases and 4 bases, with 7 bases remaining between them. As DNA, the CDR3 is TGTGCCAGCACACAGGGCACTGAAGCTTTCTTT. Amino acid sequence: CASTQGTEAFF.

In its sample, this clone was seen a few times. The rearrangement uses TRBV4-3 and TRBJ1-5; D ambiguous. The CDR3 has 13 amino acids. Trimming removed 0 bases from V and 4 bases from J, with 4 bases in between. From germline, CDR1 is LGHNA and CDR2 YSLEER. CDR3 amino acids: CASSQDWNQPQHF. The CDR3 coding sequence is TGCGCCAGCAGCCAAGATTGGAATCAGCCCCAGCATTTT.

This chain connects TRBV9 to TRBJ2-3; 10 bases map to TRBD1. Germline V gives CDR1 SGDLS, CDR2 YYNGEE. The ends lost 3 bases at V and 1 base at J; junction bases unmatched: 5. The CDR3 runs 16 residues. DNA for the CDR3: TGTGCCAGCAGCGCGACCGGGACAGGGGGCACAGATACGCAGTATTTT. Its translation is CASSATGTGGTDTQYF. The complete variable domain, with remaining parts taken from reference TRBV9 and TRBJ2-3, reads DSGVTQTPKHLITATGQRVTLRCSPRSGDLSVYWYQQSLDQGLQFLIQYYNGEERAKGNILERFSAQQFPDLHSELNLSSLELGDSALYFCASSATGTGGTDTQYFGPGTRLTVL.

The CDR3 sequence: CASSQRDNEQFF. The CDR3 region has the DNA TGCGCCAGCAGCCAGCGGGACAATGAGCAGTTCTTC. J is TRBJ2-1 and V is TRBV4-3, with a tentative D call TRBD2 (5 bases). The CDR3 runs to 12 residues. The ends were cut back, 3 bases at V and 5 bases at J, with 5 bases in the middle. CDR1 is LGHNA, CDR2 YSLEER, per germline.